This T cell receptor beta chain was captured in a study of blood T cell repertoires in COVID-19. The overall study: The origin of the acute and convalescent COVID-19 samples was the United States, Italy and Spain. T cells, B-cell-depleted T cells, or PBMCs provided the cDNA or gDNA that served as material.

Per the study methods: Nucleated cell number was recorded as an estimate derived from reference gene primer amplification. Profiling relied on immunoSEQ multiplex PCR, and the TCRdb table lists in-frame clones only, not all of them. That table gives V, J and clone size, and the DNA gave D and trimming. The sample contains a few hundred thousand clones, 80% to 90% of which appear only once. The V segment lost 3 bases and the J segment 0 bases; nucleotides outside the gene matches: 6. This CDR3 comprises 16 residues. Germline lookup yields CDR1 SNHLY and CDR2 FYNNEI. Sequenced material: peripheral blood. The receptor comes from a man younger than 40 with acute or convalescent COVID-19. The rearrangement uses TRBV2 and TRBJ2-5, with 8 bases that match TRBD1. CDR3 region: CASSDWDRRYQETQYF. In DNA, the CDR3 is TGTGCCAGCAGTGATTGGGACAGGCGGTACCAAGAGACCCAGTACTTC.